This note documents a single T cell receptor beta chain sequence. Its specificity is not known. This sample was included in a study of CD8+CD57+ T cells in acquired aplastic anemia. Study findings and constraints: Nearly 30 was the count of CD8+ CDR3 sequences that patients shared with controls. CD8+ Simpson's diversity did not differ significantly between patients and controls.

Flow cytometry had shown expanded CD8+CD57+ cells in the patients chosen for sequencing. TCR beta VDJ and CDR3 profiles were obtained from a genomic DNA template. TCRdb re-called the reads with MiXCR, one entry per CDR3 protein. The data show some 160,000 distinct CDR3 sequences, approximately 51% seen once. Losses at the gene ends were 3 bases for V and 2 bases for J; bases not matched to a gene: 6. The length of the CDR3 is 14 residues. Germline lookup yields CDR1 DFQATT and CDR2 SNEGSKA (reference sequence). The sample was sorted CD4+, CD8+, or CD8+CD57+ T cells (not recorded which) from PBMCs. This TCR came from a human donor with aplastic anemia. V is TRBV20-1 and J is TRBJ2-7, with 8 positions matching TRBD1. CDR3 coding DNA: TGCAGTGCTAGGGACAGGGTAGGGGCCTACGAGCAGTACTTC. Its protein product is CSARDRVGAYEQYF.